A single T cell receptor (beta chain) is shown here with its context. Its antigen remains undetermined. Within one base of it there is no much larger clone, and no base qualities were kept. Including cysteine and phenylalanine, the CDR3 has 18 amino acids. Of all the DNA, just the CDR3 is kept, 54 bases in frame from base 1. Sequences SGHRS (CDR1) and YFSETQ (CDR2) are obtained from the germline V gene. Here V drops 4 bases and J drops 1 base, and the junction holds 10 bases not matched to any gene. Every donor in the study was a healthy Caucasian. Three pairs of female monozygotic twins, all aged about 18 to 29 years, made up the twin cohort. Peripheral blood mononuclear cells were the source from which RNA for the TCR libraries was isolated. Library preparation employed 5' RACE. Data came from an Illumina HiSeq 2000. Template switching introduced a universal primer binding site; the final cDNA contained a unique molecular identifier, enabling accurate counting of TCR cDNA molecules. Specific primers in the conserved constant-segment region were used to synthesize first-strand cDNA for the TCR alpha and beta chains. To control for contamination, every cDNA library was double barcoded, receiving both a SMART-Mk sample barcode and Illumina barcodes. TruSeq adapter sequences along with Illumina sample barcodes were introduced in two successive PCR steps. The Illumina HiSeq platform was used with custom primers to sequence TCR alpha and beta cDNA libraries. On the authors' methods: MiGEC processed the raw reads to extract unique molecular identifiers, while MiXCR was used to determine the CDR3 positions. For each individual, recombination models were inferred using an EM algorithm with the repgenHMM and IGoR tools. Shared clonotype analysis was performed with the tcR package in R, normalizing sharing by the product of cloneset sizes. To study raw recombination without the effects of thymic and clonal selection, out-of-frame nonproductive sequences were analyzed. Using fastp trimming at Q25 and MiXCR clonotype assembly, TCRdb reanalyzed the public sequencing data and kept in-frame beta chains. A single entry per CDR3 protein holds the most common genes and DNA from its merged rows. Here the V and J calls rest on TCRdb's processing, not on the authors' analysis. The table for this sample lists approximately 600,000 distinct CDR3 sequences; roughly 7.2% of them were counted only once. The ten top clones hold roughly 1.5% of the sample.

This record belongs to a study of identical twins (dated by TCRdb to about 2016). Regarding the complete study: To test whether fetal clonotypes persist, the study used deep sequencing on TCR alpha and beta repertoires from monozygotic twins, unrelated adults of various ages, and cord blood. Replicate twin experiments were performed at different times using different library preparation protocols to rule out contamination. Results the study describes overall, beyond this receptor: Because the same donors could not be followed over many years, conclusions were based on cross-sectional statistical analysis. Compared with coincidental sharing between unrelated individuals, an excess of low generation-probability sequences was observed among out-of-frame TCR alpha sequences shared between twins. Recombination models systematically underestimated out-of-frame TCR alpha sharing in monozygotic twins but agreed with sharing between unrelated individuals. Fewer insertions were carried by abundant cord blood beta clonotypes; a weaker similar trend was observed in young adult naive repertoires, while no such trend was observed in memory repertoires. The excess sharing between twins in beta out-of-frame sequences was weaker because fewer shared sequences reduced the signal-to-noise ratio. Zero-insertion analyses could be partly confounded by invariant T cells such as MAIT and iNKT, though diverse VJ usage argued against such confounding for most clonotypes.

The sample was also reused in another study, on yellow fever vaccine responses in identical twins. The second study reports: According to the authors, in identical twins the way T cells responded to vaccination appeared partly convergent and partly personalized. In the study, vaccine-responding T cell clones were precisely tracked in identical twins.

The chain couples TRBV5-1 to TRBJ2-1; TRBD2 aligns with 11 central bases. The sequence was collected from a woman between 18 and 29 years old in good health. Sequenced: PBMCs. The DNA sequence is TGCGCCAGCAGCCCCCCGGGACTAGCGGTCGCGTCCTACAATGAGCAGTTCTTC. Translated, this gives CASSPPGLAVASYNEQFF.